This TCR beta chain was captured by sequencing in a study of cytomegalovirus exposure and HLA in healthy donors. With respect to this clone: Its antigen is undetermined.

The PCR was carried out with 60 Vbeta primers and 13 Jbeta primers. This table comes from immunoSEQ multiplex PCR, and its TCRdb copy is limited to in-frame clones, with some not included. The table shows more than 90,000 clones, with about 76% occurring only once. This CDR3 comprises 17 residues. Germline lookup yields CDR1 MGHRA and CDR2 YSYEKL. V gave up 3 bases and J gave up 5 bases; unmatched junction bases: 14. Whole-study findings and limits: Earlier results showed most TCR beta V segments being productive about 87% or about 30% of the time.

Sequencing used PBMCs. This chain links TRBV4-1 with TRBJ2-7, with 9 bases lining up with TRBD2. This receptor was obtained from a woman in her 70s in good health and CMV-seropositive. The CDR3 DNA is TGCGCCAGCAGCCAGGCGGGGGGGAACAGGGCTAGGGACGAGCAGTACTTC. This codes for CASSQAGGNRARDEQYF.